This T cell receptor (beta chain) was documented in a study of shared clonotypes between healthy human individuals. The CD4+ fraction was divided into a CD45RA+ naive subset and a CD45RA-negative memory subset. Points from the study as a whole: Relative to memory subsets, naive subsets generally showed larger estimated richness. Non-shared clonotypes had lower generation probabilities than those shared by all four donors. Among donors, the sharing of clonotypes was expected to be influenced by sequencing depth.

The table came from immunoSEQ multiplex PCR; TCRdb's copy has only in-frame clones and leaves some out. This sample has fewer than 400,000 clones, with roughly 70% found just once. Concerning this clone itself: The target antigen is unknown.

The CDR3 spans 15 residues. Germline loops: CDR1 WSHSY, CDR2 SAAADI. The V and J ends lost 4 bases and 4 bases, in that order; junction bases with no gene match: 8. The specimen was memory CD4+ T cells sorted from blood. Subset here: CD45RA-negative fraction. The receptor comes from a man under 40 in good health. This chain joins TRBV10-2 and TRBJ2-7; 9 bases line up with TRBD2. The CDR3 DNA reads TGCGCCAGCAGTGTGCAACTAGCGGGCGTATACGAGCAGTACTTC. Residues: CASSVQLAGVYEQYF.